This T cell receptor (beta chain) is from a study of tumor-infiltrating lymphocytes in localized non-small cell lung cancer (dated by TCRdb to the early 2020s). Background for the entire study: Several histologies were represented in the cohort, which also included both smokers and never-smokers as well as patients whose samples were collected after neoadjuvant chemotherapy. Each patient provided resected tumor tissue plus uninvolved lung tissue from the same patient, with the uninvolved lung tissue described as non-adjacent to the tumor. Flow cytometry, multiplex immunofluorescence, RNA-seq, exome sequencing and proteomics were applied to the same patients as TCR sequencing, which was one of several integrated assays. A total of 45 to 60 patients were part of the paired comparison of immunoSEQ T-cell fraction between tumor and uninvolved lung. The overall ICON cohort comprised some 140 surgical patients with localized non-small cell lung cancer whose tumors were resected. What the authors observed across the whole study: The TCR-derived T-cell fraction showed no difference between the flow cytometry-defined immunotypes IM1 (good prognosis) and IM2 (poor prognosis). Recurrence-free survival showed no association with tumor T-cell fraction from TCR sequencing (p = 0.61). TCRbeta sequencing supported higher T cell infiltration in tumors than in uninvolved lung tissue, consistent with immunofluorescence CD3 counts. Different pieces of the same tissue were used for different assays, so technical variation could not be separated from intratumor heterogeneity. Since assay coverage differed from patient to patient depending on how much tissue was available, TCR sequencing was done for only a subset of the cohort.

ICON enrollment began in April 2016, and the last patient was enrolled in 2018. A subcohort of 76 patients provided fresh tumor and matched uninvolved tissue for in-depth immune analyses, with TCR sequencing among those analyses. DNA for TCR sequencing was isolated from bulk tissue, and no cell sorting was done. Worth noting for this clone: Its antigen remains undetermined. No qualities accompany the bases; no much larger clone lies one base away.

TCR sequencing with the immunoSEQ assay provided the T-cell fraction in tumor and uninvolved lung tissue. In the authors' own workflow: To analyze survival, patients were divided into a high T-cell fraction group (upper tertile) and a low T-cell fraction group (lower two tertiles), and the two groups were compared using a log-rank test. A signed-rank test was used to test differences in T-cell fraction between paired tumor and uninvolved lung samples. Here the immuneACCESS table is served through TCRdb, limited to in-frame sequences with V and J called. Missing clones are a known gap in these copies; in checked studies unresolved V genes cover under half, and the rest lacks a known reason. Clonal size and the V and J genes are those of that table, whereas D and trimming came from the DNA. This sample has approximately 15,000 clones in its table, and over 70% of those were observed once. Of the sample, 8.5% to 9.5% is held by the ten largest clones.

The clonotype originates from a human donor with non-small cell lung cancer. Sample: lung tumor tissue.

The CDR3 region reads CASTLGQDYGYTF. The DNA reads as follows: TGTGCCAGCACCCTAGGACAGGACTATGGCTACACCTTC. Recombination linked TRBV9 to TRBJ1-2; TRBD1 aligns with 7 central bases. From a lookup of the germline V gene, CDR1 and CDR2 are SGDLS and YYNGEE. Relative to germline, V is missing 6 bases and J is missing 3 bases, with 5 bases of the junction outside any gene match. Spanning cysteine to phenylalanine, the CDR3 consists of 13 amino acids. Only the CDR3 region is kept as DNA, spanning 39 bases read in frame from base 1.